The source of this TCR beta chain is a study of T cell responses to AZD1222 COVID-19 vaccine. V was pared by 4 bases and J by 7 bases, with 17 bases between. The germline V gene encodes CDR1 MNHEY and CDR2 SVGAGI. The CDR3 consists of 15 residues. Produced via immunoSEQ multiplex PCR; TCRdb's table is partial and in-frame only. Altogether about 78,000 clones are present, roughly 90% being singletons, with the ten largest covering approximately 5.4%. This clone was counted a single time. Sequencing used peripheral blood, obtained on day 0 of MenACWY control vaccination. The clonotype was recovered from an adult in good health. The chain employs TRBV6-5 and TRBJ1-5; a weak D match, TRBD1 (5 bases). This CDR3 reads CASSSGTRAGQPQHF. CDR3 DNA sequence: TGTGCCAGCAGTTCCGGGACGAGAGCTGGACAGCCCCAGCATTTT.